This TCR beta chain emerged from a study of CD8 T cells in Susac syndrome. Reverse transcription of about 0.45 to 1 ug RNA used random hexamers. MiXCR, run by TCRdb on the immunoSEQ multiplex PCR reads, gives a single entry per CDR3 protein. In the table there are around 200,000 distinct CDR3 sequences, approximately 95% of which are singletons. The TCR was taken from a human donor with Susac syndrome. Sequenced: CD4+ T cells from PBMCs.

As DNA, the CDR3 is TGTGCCTGGACCAGTCGGGTCTTGTCTGGAAACACCATATATTTT. As protein: CAWTSRVLSGNTIYF. This rearrangement joins TRBV30 to TRBJ1-3; D gene ambiguous. Germline assignment: CDR1 GTSNPN and CDR2 SVGIG (reference sequence). The CDR3 covers 15 residues. Trimming took 4 bases from V and 1 from J, leaving 14 bases between them.